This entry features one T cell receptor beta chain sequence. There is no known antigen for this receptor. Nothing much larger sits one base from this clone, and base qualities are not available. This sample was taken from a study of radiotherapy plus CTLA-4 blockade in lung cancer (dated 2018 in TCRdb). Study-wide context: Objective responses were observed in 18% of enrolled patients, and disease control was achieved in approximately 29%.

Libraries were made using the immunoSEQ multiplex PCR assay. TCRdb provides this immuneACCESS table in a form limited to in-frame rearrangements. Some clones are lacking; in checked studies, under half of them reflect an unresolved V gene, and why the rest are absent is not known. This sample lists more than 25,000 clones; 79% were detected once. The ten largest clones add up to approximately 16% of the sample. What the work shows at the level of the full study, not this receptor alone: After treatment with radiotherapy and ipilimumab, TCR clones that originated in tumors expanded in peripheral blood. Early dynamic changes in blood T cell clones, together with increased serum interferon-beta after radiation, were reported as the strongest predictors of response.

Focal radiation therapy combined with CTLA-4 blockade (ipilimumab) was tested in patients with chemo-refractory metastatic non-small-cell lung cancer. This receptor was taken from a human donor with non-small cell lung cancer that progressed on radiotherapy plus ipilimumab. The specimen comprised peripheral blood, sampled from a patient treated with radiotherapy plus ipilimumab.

The CDR3 reads as follows: CASSPGGALTGELFF. In nucleotides, the sequence is TGTGCCAGCAGCCCCGGGGGGGCCCTTACCGGGGAGCTGTTTTTT. The V gene is TRBV5-6 and the J gene is TRBJ2-2; 8 of the junction bases match TRBD2. V is trimmed back by 4 bases and J by 5 bases, and the junction contains 7 bases that no gene match accounts for. Spanning cysteine to phenylalanine, the CDR3 consists of 15 amino acids. The sequence is cut down to CDR3 DNA, 45 bases in frame from base 1. CDR1 and CDR2, per the germline V gene, are SGHDT and YYEEEE. The variable domain in full, with residues beyond the CDR3 obtained from the reference TRBV5-6 and TRBJ2-2 genes, is DAGVTQSPTHLIKTRGQQVTLRCSPKSGHDTVSWYQQALGQGPQFIFQYYEEEERQRGNFPDRFSGHQFPNYSSELNVNALLLGDSALYLCASSPGGALTGELFFGEGSRLTVL.